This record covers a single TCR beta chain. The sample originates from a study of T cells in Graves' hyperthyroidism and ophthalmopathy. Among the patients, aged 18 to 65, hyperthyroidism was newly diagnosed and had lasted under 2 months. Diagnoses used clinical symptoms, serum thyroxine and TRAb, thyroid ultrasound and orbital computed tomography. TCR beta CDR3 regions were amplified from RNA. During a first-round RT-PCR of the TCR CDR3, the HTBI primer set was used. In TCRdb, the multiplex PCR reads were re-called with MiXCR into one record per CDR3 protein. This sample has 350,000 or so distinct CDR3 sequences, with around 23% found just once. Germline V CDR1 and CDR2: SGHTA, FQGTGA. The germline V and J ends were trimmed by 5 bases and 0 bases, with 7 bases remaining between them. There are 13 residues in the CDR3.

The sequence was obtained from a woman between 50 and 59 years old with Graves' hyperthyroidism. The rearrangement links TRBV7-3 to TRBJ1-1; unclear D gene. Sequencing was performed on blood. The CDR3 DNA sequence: TGTGCCAGCAGCATTACAGTGAACACTGAAGCTTTCTTT. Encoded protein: CASSITVNTEAFF.